This T cell receptor beta chain was captured in a study of glioma-infiltrating T cells. Trimming removed 0 bases from V and 6 bases from J, with 20 bases in between. The CDR3 length is 16 residues. Germline CDR1 reads DFQATT; CDR2 reads SNEGSKA (reference sequence). This clonotype was recorded a few times. The iRepertoire nested amplicon-rescue multiplex PCR amplified TCR alpha and beta CDR3s from RNA. TCRdb re-called the multiplex PCR reads with MiXCR, one entry per CDR3 protein. This sample has roughly 200,000 distinct CDR3 sequences; about 40% occur once, and the top ten carry around 5.2%. Source material: glioma tissue, nonneoplastic brain tissue, or PBMCs (not recorded which). This rearrangement joins TRBV20-1 to TRBJ1-1; D ambiguous. The sequence came from a human donor with low-grade glioma or glioblastoma, undergoing nonglioma brain surgery, or in good health (not recorded which). CDR3 protein: CSARDRREGNRPEAFF. CDR3 DNA: TGCAGTGCTAGAGATCGAAGAGAGGGCAATCGTCCTGAAGCTTTCTTT.